The 18 T cell receptor beta chains presented below share a single source sample, sequenced in a study of CD8 T cells in ankylosing spondylitis. Study results and limitations: Made up of roughly 8 highly homologous variants, a TCR beta motif appeared characteristic of ankylosing spondylitis blood.

MiXCR, applied by TCRdb to the 5' RACE reads, yields one record per CDR3 protein. The sample records approximately 540,000 distinct CDR3 sequences, 12% being singletons. Antigens for these TCRs are unknown. Input material: blood, either unsorted or a sorted T cell fraction (not recorded which). The source of these receptors is a male donor with ankylosing spondylitis.

The chain carries TRBV5-1 and TRBJ1-1; 8 bases map to TRBD1. In germline, CDR1 is SGHRS, CDR2 YFSETQ. The junction had 11 bases not matched to a gene; V was cut back by 6 bases and J by 1 base. CDR3 length: 16 amino acids. CDR3 region: CASIWGPGQENTEAFF. DNA of the CDR3: TGCGCCAGCATCTGGGGACCGGGACAGGAGAACACTGAAGCTTTCTTT.

Written as DNA, the CDR3 is TGCAGTGCTAGAGCGAGCAGGGGGAGGACTGAAGCTTTCTTT. It encodes CSARASRGRTEAFF. The chain employs TRBV20-1 and TRBJ1-1; 7 bases align to TRBD1. V lost 1 base and J lost 5; bases outside the gene matches: 7. CDR1 and CDR2 from the germline V gene are DFQATT and SNEGSKA (reference sequence). CDR3 length: 14 amino acids.

V usage is TRBV2 and J usage is TRBJ2-1, with TRBD2 identical over 12 bases. The J segment lost 2 bases and the V segment lost 5 bases, leaving 10 bases of the junction unmatched. The CDR3 is 18 amino acids. The V gene's germline CDR1 is SNHLY and CDR2 FYNNEI. DNA for the CDR3: TGTGCCAGCAGTCCGTTAGCTAGCGGGAGGGCCGCCTACAATGAGCAGTTCTTC. It is translated as CASSPLASGRAAYNEQFF.

The chain has TRBV15 and TRBJ2-3; D gene ambiguous. In germline, CDR1 is LNHNV, CDR2 YYDKDF (reference sequence). This CDR3 is built from 13 residues. V was trimmed by 3 bases and J by 1 base, leaving 5 bases between them. The CDR3 here is CATSRLGTDTQYF. The CDR3 DNA reads as TGTGCCACCAGCAGGCTCGGCACAGATACGCAGTATTTT.

This clonotype was seen repeatedly, ten times or more. The genes are TRBV7-8 and TRBJ2-5; TRBD1 matches 9 bases. J was trimmed by 3 bases and V by 4 bases; bases with no gene match: 15. The CDR3 extends over 18 amino acids. Germline CDR1 and CDR2: SGHVS and FQNEAQ. The CDR3 nucleotides read TGTGCCAGCAGCTACAAACAGGGGGCCAAAGCGAGAAAAGAGACCCAGTACTTC. Translating gives CASSYKQGAKARKETQYF.

In its sample, this clonotype was seen a few times. The rearrangement joins TRBV12-3 or TRBV12-4 to TRBJ1-2, with 7 bases that match TRBD1. The CDR3 covers 14 residues. After removal of 6 bases from V and 4 bases from J, the junction contained 8 bases not matched to a gene. CDR3 loop: CASRGGTDSYGYTF. CDR3 bases: TGTGCCAGCAGGGGGGGGACAGATAGCTATGGCTACACCTTC.

The chain has TRBV2 and TRBJ2-7; 7 nucleotides line up with TRBD1. The germline V gene encodes CDR1 SNHLY and CDR2 FYNNEI. CDR3 length equals 14 residues. Trimming at V came to 4 bases and at J to 2 bases, leaving 5 bases not matched to a gene. The chain's CDR3 is CASSGTGTTYEQYF. Here the CDR3 DNA reads TGTGCCAGCAGTGGGACAGGAACAACCTACGAGCAGTACTTC.

The chain has TRBV4-2 and TRBJ2-1; 16 positions agree with TRBD2. V shed 4 bases, J shed 7 bases, and the junction held 22 bases outside the gene matches. The CDR3 loop spans 22 amino acids. Germline loops: CDR1 LGHNA, CDR2 YNFKEQ. Written as DNA, the CDR3 is TGTGCCAGCAGCCCCAGGCGGACAGAATCGGGACTAGCGGGAGGGCCAGTGAATGAGCAGTTCTTC. Protein product: CASSPRRTESGLAGGPVNEQFF.

This clonotype was observed a handful of times. The chain joins TRBV10-1 to TRBJ2-1, with 10 bases identical to TRBD2. The CDR3 is made up of 14 amino acids. The germline gives CDR1 WNHNN, CDR2 SYGVQD (reference sequence). The J segment lost 9 bases and the V segment lost 3 bases, leaving 5 bases of the junction unmatched. CDR3 nucleotides: TGCGCCAGCAGTGACCCTAGCGGGAGCGGTGAGCAGTTCTTC. This sequence encodes CASSDPSGSGEQFF.

The chain carries TRBV6-1 and TRBJ2-7; TRBD1 matches at 12 bases. Germline V gives CDR1 MNHNS, CDR2 SASEGT. CDR3 length equals 15 residues. V shed 5 bases and J 6 bases; nucleotides not matched to a gene: 8. The CDR3 nucleotides read TGTGCCAGCAGTATCCCCGGGACAGGGGGCGCCGAGCAGTACTTC. This gives the protein CASSIPGTGGAEQYF.

This clonotype has more than one count but fewer than ten. V gene TRBV12-3 or TRBV12-4 combines with J gene TRBJ1-3, with TRBD1 matching over 7 bases. This CDR3 spans 12 amino acids. Germline trimming cut 5 bases from V and 7 bases from J; bases unmatched to any gene: 2. The CDR3 sequence is CASSVTGNTIYF. The CDR3 region has the DNA TGTGCCAGCAGTGTGACAGGGAACACCATATATTTT.

Only a few counts were recorded for this clonotype. The J gene is TRBJ2-5, the V gene TRBV20-1; D ambiguous. There are 15 residues in the CDR3. CDR1 and CDR2 from the germline V gene are DFQATT and SNEGSKA (reference sequence). Trimming took 1 base from V and 1 from J, leaving 13 bases between them. The CDR3 DNA reads TGCAGTGCTAGAGGTGCGGATGGTCCCCAAGAGACCCAGTACTTC. This gives the protein CSARGADGPQETQYF.

This clonotype has a handful of counts. This CDR3 is CASSTWTTNTGELFF. The CDR3, as DNA: TGTGCCAGCAGTACTTGGACTACTAACACCGGGGAGCTGTTTTTT. The chain joins TRBV12-3 or TRBV12-4 to TRBJ2-2, with a possible D match to TRBD2 (6 bases). There are 15 residues in the CDR3. V shed 5 bases and J shed 2 bases, with 12 bases lying between them.

This clonotype appeared a few times. The rearrangement joins TRBV20-1 to TRBJ1-6, with D hard to call. In germline, CDR1 is DFQATT, CDR2 SNEGSKA (reference sequence). V lost 5 bases and J 4 bases, leaving 12 bases between the germline ends. This CDR3 has 14 amino acids. CDR3 amino acids: CSALVEGYNSPLHF. The DNA of the CDR3 is TGCAGTGCTTTGGTTGAGGGTTATAATTCACCCCTCCACTTT.

This clonotype was seen only a few times. V is TRBV25-1 and J is TRBJ2-5; D may correspond to TRBD1 or TRBD2 (5 bases each). The CDR3 spans 14 residues. V lost 4 bases and J 2 bases, leaving 11 bases between the germline ends. CDR1 is MGHDK and CDR2 is SYGVNS in the germline V gene. In nucleotides, the CDR3 is TGTGCCAGCAGTGGTTCAGGGAGACAAGAGACCCAGTACTTC. It is translated as CASSGSGRQETQYF. The full variable domain, rest sourced from reference TRBV25-1 and TRBJ2-5, is EADIYQTPRYLVIGTGKKITLECSQTMGHDKMYWYQQDPGMELHLIHYSYGVNSTEKGDLSSESTVSRIRTEHFPLTLESARPSHTSQYLCASSGSGRQETQYFGPGTRLLVL.

The gene calls are TRBV6-6 and TRBJ2-7; 7 positions agree with TRBD2. J lost 2 bases, V lost 8 bases, and 6 bases had no gene match. Germline loops: CDR1 MNHNY, CDR2 SVGAGI (reference sequence). The CDR3 length is 13 residues. The CDR3 region has the DNA TGTGCCAGCTCCCCGGGGGGTACCTACGAGCAGTACTTC. Amino acids: CASSPGGTYEQYF.

This clonotype has just a few counts. The chain recombines TRBV5-1 with TRBJ2-3; D may match TRBD1 or TRBD2 (6 bases each). The CDR3 has 11 residues. The V gene's germline CDR1 is SGHRS and CDR2 YFSETQ. V lost 7 bases, J lost 6 bases, and 9 bases lay in between. The DNA of the CDR3 is TGCGCCAGCCGAGGGGGGGATACGCAGTATTTT. This encodes CASRGGDTQYF. The entire variable domain, with the rest obtained from reference TRBV5-1 and TRBJ2-3, is as follows: KAGVTQTPRYLIKTRGQQVTLSCSPISGHRSVSWYQQTPGQGLQFLFEYFSETQRNKGNFPGRFSGRQFSNSRSEMNVSTLELGDSALYLCASRGGDTQYFGPGTRLTVL.

CDR3 in amino acids: CASIRDNEQFF. For the CDR3, the DNA is TGTGCCAGCATCCGTGACAATGAGCAGTTCTTC. The chain carries TRBV7-9 and TRBJ2-1; D not resolved. Trimming removed 7 bases at V and 5 bases at J, with 6 bases between. Germline CDR1 is SEHNR and CDR2 is FQNEAQ (reference sequence). This CDR3 comprises 11 residues.